The 13 T cell receptor beta chains presented below share a single source sample, sequenced in a study of shared clonotypes between healthy human individuals (TCRdb year 2020). The library relied on the immunoSEQ multiplex PCR assay. Not all clones reach the TCRdb copy of this immuneACCESS table, which keeps in-frame sequences only. Checked studies attribute under half of the gap to unresolved V genes and leave the rest unexplained. The sample records around 2,000,000 clones, approximately 95% of which are singletons. The leading ten clones occupy approximately 0.13% of the sample. Sequencing input: naive CD4+ T cells sorted from blood. What the cell subset or site label conveys for this sample: CD45RA+ positively selected. These receptors came from a man aged 18 to 35 in good health.

In its sample, this clone was seen once. V usage is TRBV9 and J usage is TRBJ1-5, with D tentatively TRBD1 (5 bases). Germline CDR1 reads SGDLS; CDR2 reads YYNGEE. The CDR3 is 15 amino acids. Trimming removed 4 bases at V and 5 bases at J, with 16 bases between. The CDR3 region has the DNA TGTGCCAGCAGCCCGGGTACAGGAAGCTATCAGCCCCAGCATTTT. Translating it yields CASSPGTGSYQPQHF.

This chain connects TRBV14 to TRBJ1-1; D unresolved. V gave up 3 bases and J gave up 2 bases, with 10 bases separating them. CDR1 and CDR2 from the germline V gene are SGHDN and FVKESK. The CDR3 consists of 14 residues. In DNA, the CDR3 is TGTGCCAGCAGCCAGTATATGGAAAACACTGAAGCTTTCTTT. This translates into CASSQYMENTEAFF.

V usage is TRBV10-1 and J usage is TRBJ2-1, with a tentative D call TRBD2 (7 bases). V gave up 0 bases and J gave up 6 bases, with 12 bases separating them. CDR1 is WNHNN and CDR2 is SYGVQD in the germline V gene (reference sequence). This CDR3 has 15 amino acids. CDR3 sequence reads: CASSESGGGFNEQFF. Here the CDR3 DNA reads TGCGCCAGCAGTGAGTCAGGGGGGGGCTTCAATGAGCAGTTCTTC.

The rearrangement uses TRBV30 and TRBJ2-7, with a possible D match to TRBD2 (6 bases). Trimming shortened V by 2 bases and J by 9 bases, and 20 bases separated the two germline ends. This CDR3 contains 14 residues. Germline V lookup: CDR1 GTSNPN, CDR2 SVGIG (reference sequence). The CDR3 is CAWSSGLTLGGQYF. The DNA for the CDR3 is TGTGCCTGGAGTTCGGGACTGACTCTCGGGGGGCAGTACTTC.

With regard to this clone: A much larger clone is a single base away; this may be a read error. The sample has other DNA sequences that encode this CDR3 too. The chain joins TRBV27 to TRBJ1-1; 7 nucleotides match TRBD1. Germline loops: CDR1 MNHEY, CDR2 SMNVEV (reference sequence). The ends lost 6 bases at V and 0 bases at J; junction bases unmatched: 1. This CDR3 has 13 amino acids. CDR3: CASRGQLNTEAFF. The CDR3 bases are TGTGCCAGCAGGGGACAGTTGAACACTGAAGCTTTCTTT.

This clone was observed a single time. The chain employs TRBV7-8 and TRBJ1-5; possibly TRBD1 for D (6 bases). V lost 1 base to trimming and J lost 4 bases, with 14 bases between them. Germline V gene lookup returns CDR1 SGHVS and CDR2 FQNEAQ. CDR3 size: 16 residues. This chain's CDR3 is CASSLVGRGDNQPQHF. CDR3 nucleotide sequence: TGTGCCAGCAGCTTAGTTGGCAGGGGTGATAATCAGCCCCAGCATTTT.

The CDR3 coding sequence is TGCGCCAGCAAATCAGGGGGCGAATCACCCCTCCACTTT. Protein sequence: CASKSGGESPLHF. V is TRBV5-1 and J is TRBJ1-6, with TRBD1 identical over 8 bases. J lost 10 bases, V lost 6 bases, and 6 bases had no gene match. Germline V gives CDR1 SGHRS, CDR2 YFSETQ. CDR3 size: 13 residues.

This chain links TRBV10-3 with TRBJ2-3, with 11 positions matching TRBD2. The germline V gene has CDR1 ENHRY and CDR2 SYGVKD. V lost 7 bases and J lost 5; bases outside the gene matches: 8. There are 15 residues in the CDR3. The CDR3 region is CAIKVGLAGLDTQYF. The DNA for the CDR3 is TGTGCCATCAAGGTTGGACTAGCGGGTTTAGATACGCAGTATTTT.

The chain carries TRBV6-5 and TRBJ2-2; D unresolved. The ends were cut back, 2 bases at V and 5 bases at J, with 12 bases in the middle. This CDR3 has 15 residues. Per the germline V gene, CDR1 is MNHEY and CDR2 is SVGAGI. The CDR3 sequence is CASSYNRARTGELFF. Written as DNA, the CDR3 is TGTGCCAGCAGTTACAATCGGGCAAGGACCGGGGAGCTGTTTTTT.

The chain joins TRBV25-1 to TRBJ1-4; D is unresolved. This CDR3 has 12 residues. The germline V gene encodes CDR1 MGHDK and CDR2 SYGVNS. V lost 1 base and J lost 7, with 4 bases in between. As DNA, the CDR3 is TGTGCCAGCAGTGAATGGGGTGAAAAACTGTTTTTT. Its protein is CASSEWGEKLFF.

The chain is built from TRBV6-5 and TRBJ1-3; D is uncertain. Germline CDR1 is MNHEY and CDR2 is SVGAGI. V was clipped by 5 bases and J by 2 bases, with 7 bases between them. This CDR3 contains 13 residues. The CDR3 bases are TGTGCCAGCAGTCGAGCCCCTGGAAACACCATATATTTT. This sequence encodes CASSRAPGNTIYF.

The J gene is TRBJ2-3, the V gene TRBV7-2, with a tentative D call TRBD2 (6 bases). Trimming stripped 2 bases from V and 3 bases from J, with 15 bases between. CDR1 SGHTA and CDR2 FQGNSA come from the germline V gene. The CDR3 has 16 residues. CDR3: CASSLYRGGRTDTQYF. CDR3 nucleotides: TGTGCCAGCAGCTTATATAGAGGAGGGAGGACAGATACGCAGTATTTT.

The chain recombines TRBV27 with TRBJ1-1, with TRBD1 matching 9 bases. Germline values: CDR1 MNHEY, CDR2 SMNVEV (reference sequence). V shed 6 bases, J shed 1 base, and the junction held 3 bases outside the gene matches. This CDR3 is built from 14 residues. DNA for the CDR3: TGTGCCAGCAGAGGGACAGGGCGGAACACTGAAGCTTTCTTT. Its translation is CASRGTGRNTEAFF.